The 17 T cell receptor beta chains presented below share a single source sample, sequenced in a study of cytomegalovirus exposure and HLA in healthy donors. 13 Jbeta primers and 60 Vbeta primers were used for the PCR. Sequencing used immunoSEQ multiplex PCR; TCRdb keeps in-frame clones, though not all of them. Of 80,000 or so clones listed, about three quarters are singletons. Sequencing was performed on PBMCs. The receptors shown here come from a woman between 40 and 50 years old in good health and CMV-seropositive.

The V gene is TRBV14, the J gene TRBJ1-4, with 7 bases fitting TRBD1. The CDR3 length is 14 residues. V shed 1 base, J shed 11 bases, and the junction held 7 bases outside the gene matches. Germline V gene sequence: CDR1 SGHDN, CDR2 FVKESK. CDR3 region: CASSQVNRGRKLFF. The CDR3 DNA is TGTGCCAGCAGCCAAGTGAACAGGGGCAGGAAACTGTTTTTT.

The rearrangement links TRBV7-2 to TRBJ2-2; D gene ambiguous. Per germline, CDR1 SGHTA and CDR2 FQGNSA. The V and J ends lost 5 bases and 5 bases respectively, with 6 bases between them. The CDR3 consists of 12 residues. CDR3 DNA sequence: TGTGCCAGCAGCAATCGGACCGGGGAGCTGTTTTTT. Residues: CASSNRTGELFF.

The chain links TRBV14 to TRBJ2-7, with TRBD1 identical over 10 bases. The CDR3 length is 18 residues. Per the germline V gene, CDR1 is SGHDN and CDR2 is FVKESK. With 0 bases clipped from V and 6 bases from J, the junction kept 14 bases outside the gene matches. CDR3 residues: CASSQDVFRGQGTGEQYF. In DNA, the CDR3 is TGTGCCAGCAGCCAAGATGTTTTTAGGGGACAGGGGACGGGCGAGCAGTACTTC.

The sample holds one count of this clone. This chain uses TRBV29-1 with TRBJ1-2, with D perhaps TRBD1 (6 bases). CDR3 length equals 13 residues. Germline V lookup: CDR1 SQVTM, CDR2 ANQGSEA. Between the trimmed V and J ends, which lost 6 bases and 7 bases, there was a span of 18 bases. The CDR3 sequence is CSVGARVPRGYTF. Written as DNA, the CDR3 is TGCAGCGTGGGGGCCAGGGTACCGCGTGGCTACACCTTC.

The CDR3 loop reads CASSLYNQPQHF. CDR3 sequence (DNA): TGTGCCAGCAGCCTATACAATCAGCCCCAGCATTTT. This chain uses TRBV7-2 with TRBJ1-5; D is undetermined. The germline CDR1 and CDR2 sequences are SGHTA and FQGNSA. There are 12 residues in the CDR3. The V end lost 5 bases, the J end lost 3 bases, and 5 bases lay between the germline ends.

This clone has more than one count but fewer than ten. The rearrangement joins TRBV6-1 to TRBJ2-3, with D tentatively TRBD1 (6 bases). Germline V gene lookup returns CDR1 MNHNS and CDR2 SASEGT. There are 15 residues in the CDR3. Trimming took 7 bases from V and 0 from J, leaving 14 bases between them. This chain's CDR3 is CASKFQDSSTDTQYF. CDR3 DNA: TGTGCCAGCAAATTTCAGGACAGTAGCACAGATACGCAGTATTTT.

The chain is built from TRBV15 and TRBJ2-2; D is unclear. Between the trimmed V and J ends, which lost 0 bases and 5 bases, there was a span of 4 bases. The CDR3 is 13 amino acids. From germline, CDR1 is LNHNV and CDR2 YYDKDF (reference sequence). CDR3 sequence: CATSRDPTGELFF. As DNA, the CDR3 is TGTGCCACCAGCAGAGATCCGACCGGGGAGCTGTTTTTT.

V and J are TRBV30 and TRBJ1-1; TRBD1 might be the D (5 bases). V was trimmed by 1 base and J by 8 bases, leaving 11 bases between them. Germline CDR1 GTSNPN, CDR2 SVGIG (reference sequence). The CDR3 has 12 amino acids. The chain's CDR3 is CAWSGLTAEAFF. DNA for the CDR3: TGTGCCTGGAGTGGACTGACAGCCGAAGCTTTCTTT.

This chain uses TRBV18 with TRBJ2-7; 9 positions agree with TRBD1. Trimming removed 3 bases from V and 5 bases from J; junction bases left unmatched: 8. CDR1 is KGHSH and CDR2 is LQKENI in the germline V gene. The CDR3 is made up of 15 amino acids. The CDR3 loop reads CASSPPGTGRDEQYF. The CDR3 DNA reads as TGTGCCAGCTCACCTCCGGGGACAGGGAGGGACGAGCAGTACTTC.

The rearrangement uses TRBV27 and TRBJ2-5, with 14 bases matching TRBD2. The CDR3 has 17 amino acids. The V and J ends lost 5 bases and 4 bases, in that order; junction bases with no gene match: 9. Germline V CDR1 and CDR2: MNHEY, SMNVEV (reference sequence). CDR3 DNA: TGTGCCAGCAGTCCCCCCCCGACTAGCGGGGGGGCAGAGACCCAGTACTTC. Translated, it gives CASSPPPTSGGAETQYF.

As regards this clone: Its ends do not fully match the called genes, so a read error is possible. This rearrangement joins TRBV2 to TRBJ2-5, with TRBD2 identical over 9 bases. Germline loops: CDR1 SNHLY, CDR2 FYNNEI. The CDR3 length is 14 residues. CDR3 loop: CASSGETSGGADNF. In nucleotides, the CDR3 is TGTGCCAGCAGTGGGGAGACTAGCGGTGGGGCGGACAACTTC.

The V call is TRBV7-2, the J call TRBJ2-5; 10 nucleotides agree with TRBD2. The V and J ends lost 3 bases and 13 bases, in that order; junction bases with no gene match: 11. The CDR3 sequence is 14 residues long. Germline V gene sequence: CDR1 SGHTA, CDR2 FQGNSA. CDR3 amino acids: CASSFEGSGGLRYF. In DNA, the CDR3 is TGTGCCAGCAGCTTCGAGGGTAGCGGGGGGCTCCGGTACTTC.

This clone was seen once. The V gene is TRBV15, the J gene TRBJ2-1; 10 nucleotides line up with TRBD2. The CDR3 has 13 amino acids. V was pared by 11 bases and J by 6 bases, with 7 bases of the junction left unmatched. Germline V gene data show CDR1 as LNHNV and CDR2 as YYDKDF (reference sequence). The CDR3 nucleotides read TGTGCCGCCGGGACTAGCGCCCCCAATGAGCAGTTCTTC. It codes for CAAGTSAPNEQFF. Variable domain in full (rest from reference TRBV15 and TRBJ2-1): DAMVIQNPRYQVTQFGKPVTLSCSQTLNHNVMYWYQQKSSQAPKLLFHYYDKDFNNEADTPDNFQSRRPNTSFCFLDIRSPGLGDTAMYLCAAGTSAPNEQFFGPGTRLTVL.

The rearrangement uses TRBV11-2 and TRBJ1-2; D is uncertain. V shed 5 bases and J shed 1 base, with 8 bases lying between them. Germline CDR1 reads SGHAT; CDR2 reads FQNNGV. The CDR3 totals 13 residues. The CDR3: CASSIQVNYGYTF. The CDR3 DNA is TGTGCCAGCAGCATTCAGGTTAACTATGGCTACACCTTC. Full variable domain (missing parts from reference TRBV11-2 and TRBJ1-2): EAGVAQSPRYKIIEKRQSVAFWCNPISGHATLYWYQQILGQGPKLLIQFQNNGVVDDSQLPKDRFSAERLKGVDSTLKIQPAKLEDSAVYLCASSIQVNYGYTFGSGTRLTVV.

The chain carries TRBV7-2 and TRBJ2-7; 8 nucleotides line up with TRBD1. The CDR3 is 14 residues long. The J segment lost 2 bases and the V segment lost 5 bases, leaving 5 bases of the junction unmatched. Germline CDR1 and CDR2: SGHTA and FQGNSA. CDR3 amino acids: CASSQDRVAYEQYF. The DNA of the CDR3 is TGTGCCAGCAGCCAGGACAGGGTAGCCTACGAGCAGTACTTC.

The chain recombines TRBV25-1 with TRBJ2-3; 11 bases agree with TRBD2. The CDR3 is 15 residues long. Germline assignment: CDR1 MGHDK and CDR2 SYGVNS. Trimming cost V 4 bases and J 4 bases; bases outside gene matches: 4. The CDR3 region is CASSVPGLAADTQYF. As DNA, the CDR3 is TGTGCCAGCAGTGTACCGGGACTAGCGGCAGATACGCAGTATTTT.

This clone was counted between two and nine times. The gene calls are TRBV2 and TRBJ2-7, with no clear D. The CDR3 contains 13 residues. Germline V gene sequence: CDR1 SNHLY, CDR2 FYNNEI. The CDR3: CFFKQKAAYEQYF. CDR3 bases: TGTTTTTTCAAGCAGAAGGCGGCATACGAGCAGTACTTC. Filled out from reference TRBV2 and TRBJ2-7, the complete variable domain reads EPEVTQTPSHQVTQMGQEVILRCVPISNHLYFYWYRQILGQKVEFLVSFYNNEISEKSEIFDDQFSVERPDGSNFTLKIRSTKLEDSAMYFCFFKQKAAYEQYFGPGTRLTVT.